Described below is a single T cell receptor beta chain sequence and its context. This clone was picked up a small number of times. What this receptor recognizes is not known. No base quality values were provided; no much bigger clone lies one nucleotide off. The sample belongs to a study of cytomegalovirus exposure and HLA in healthy donors (dated by TCRdb to 2015 to 2018). In terms of the full investigation: According to a later analysis, the roughly 120 validation repertoires were produced on the same platform as the roughly 600 repertoires of the first cohort. The aim of the study was to test whether cataloging public T cell receptors could identify signatures of past pathogen exposure. Besides the first cohort of approximately 710 subjects, a separate validation cohort made up of over 100 different subjects was used. High-throughput TCR immunosequencing, statistical association of individual TCRs with disease status, and machine learning were combined to predict cytomegalovirus infection status. What the research found in general, with its limitations: In the study, some 160 TCR beta chains were listed as associated with cytomegalovirus. The authors suggested that the approach could potentially be generalized to other disease states and immunological phenotypes. Most TCR sequences were observed very rarely across donors, whereas some public TCRs were present in many individuals. Three of the identified cytomegalovirus-associated TCR beta chains were confirmed in vitro to be specific for cytomegalovirus antigens. Subsequent analysis determined that TCRs grouped into clusters in the first cohort also showed a tendency toward co-occurrence across the 120 or so validation repertoires, and 85% to 95% of cluster scores exceeded 0. In both the original and validation cohorts, the classifier was reported to diagnose cytomegalovirus status with high specificity and sensitivity. All 120 or so repertoires were used to score co-occurrence in the validation cohort in a later analysis, because that analysis had no HLA typing for the cohort.

At the junction V is shortened by 0 bases and J by 5 bases; bases outside the gene matches: 5. CDR1 SGHVS and CDR2 FNYEAQ were looked up in the germline V gene. The CDR3 measures 15 amino acids from cysteine to phenylalanine. The retained sequence is limited to the CDR3, 45 bases, with the frame set at the first base. The library came from the immunoSEQ multiplex PCR assay. The study's processing was this. A statistical classification framework was built to diagnose cytomegalovirus status from the catalog of TCR beta chain sequences. The table comes from immuneACCESS by way of TCRdb, which keeps in-frame sequences with V and J called. Part of the clones is missing from these tables; in studies checked, under half for an unresolved V gene and the rest for unknown reasons. The DNA gave D and trimming, while V, J and clone size come from that table. This sample lists over 200,000 clones; 90% were detected once. The top ten clonotypes cover under 0.4% of the sample.

The donors belonged to the validation cohort of under 150 subjects, which was separate from the approximately 700-subject first cohort. This TCR derives from a woman aged 18-29 years in good health and CMV-seronegative. The chain uses TRBV7-6 and TRBJ2-7; 9 of the junction bases match TRBD1. The sequenced material came from PBMCs. The DNA sequence is given as TGTGCCAGCAGCTTAGCACAGGGGGCGTATAACGAGCAGTACTTC. Translated, it gives CASSLAQGAYNEQYF.